This T cell receptor (beta chain) was captured by sequencing in a study of blood T cell repertoires in COVID-19. In the original workflow: Estimates of nucleated cell counts were drawn from the amplification of reference gene primers. Here immunoSEQ multiplex PCR was the method, and the copy in TCRdb shows in-frame clones only, minus some. V, J and clone size reflect that table, while D and trimming were determined from the DNA. The sample shows over 100,000 clones, 88% of them seen only once. The V and J ends lost 4 bases and 4 bases respectively, with 13 bases between them. From germline, CDR1 is WSHSY and CDR2 SAAADI. The CDR3 sequence is 14 residues long.

This clonotype originated in a man in his fifties with acute or convalescent COVID-19. The sequencing input was peripheral blood. The rearrangement links TRBV10-2 to TRBJ1-1, with D perhaps matching TRBD1 (5 bases). CDR3 residues: CASSGGWGGTEAFF. The CDR3 region has the DNA TGCGCCAGCAGTGGGGGTTGGGGGGGCACTGAAGCTTTCTTT.